A selection of T cell receptor beta chains follows, all from one sample in a study of patients and donors after allogeneic stem cell transplantation. Each CDR3 protein is one row after TCRdb ran MiXCR on the RT-PCR reads. The table lists tens of thousands of distinct CDR3 sequences, roughly 48% of them singletons. The specimen was blood, either unsorted or a sorted T cell fraction (not recorded which). These receptor sequences come from a human donor who was either an allogeneic HSCT recipient or a stem cell or donor lymphocyte infusion donor (not recorded which). It is not recorded whose cells these are; they may come from a transplant donor. Both conserved end residues are part of each CDR3. D genes are given only for firm matches. A clone size is listed for some rows: how often the clone was seen (once, few, many), or a class if it is expanded.

J gene	clone size	V gene	D gene	CDR3 protein	CDR3 DNA
TRBJ1-3	few	TRBV9	TRBD1	CASSPTGTGARNTIYF	TGTGCCAGCAGCCCAACCGGGACAGGGGCGCGAAACACCATATATTTT
TRBJ1-2	-	TRBV5-1	-	CASSLAWDSYGYTF	TGCGCCAGCAGCCTGGCATGGGACTCCTATGGCTACACCTTC
TRBJ2-3	-	TRBV27	TRBD2	CASSLRGLLSTDTQYF	TGTGCCAGCAGTTTGAGGGGACTACTGAGCACAGATACGCAGTATTTT
TRBJ2-7	-	TRBV5-5	-	CASSFSSYEQYF	TGTGCCAGCAGCTTTAGTTCTTACGAGCAGTACTTC
TRBJ1-2	few	TRBV11-2	TRBD1	CASSLDRARGYTF	TGTGCCAGCAGCTTGGACAGGGCTCGGGGCTACACCTTC
TRBJ1-5	-	TRBV12-3/TRBV12-4	-	CASSSQSGPNQPQHF	TGTGCCAGCAGTTCGCAATCGGGACCCAATCAGCCCCAGCATTTT
TRBJ1-1	-	TRBV6-5	-	CASSYGFGGVVYTEAFF	TGTGCCAGCAGTTATGGGTTTGGGGGCGTTGTTTACACTGAAGCTTTCTTT
TRBJ2-7	once	TRBV6-2/TRBV6-3	-	CASSYGTGRATYEQYF	TGTGCCAGCAGTTACGGAACAGGGCGTGCGACCTACGAGCAGTACTTC
TRBJ1-2	-	TRBV10-3	TRBD1	CAISGTGIDGYTF	TGTGCCATCAGTGGGACAGGGATAGACGGCTACACCTTC
TRBJ1-2	-	TRBV12-3/TRBV12-4	-	CASSHSDSPYGYTF	TGTGCCAGCAGTCACTCGGACAGCCCCTATGGCTACACCTTC
TRBJ2-1	-	TRBV9	-	CASSRDEGRYNEQFF	TGTGCCAGCAGCCGAGACGAGGGACGCTACAATGAGCAGTTCTTC
TRBJ2-7	-	TRBV4-3	TRBD2	CASSHDRLAGNYEQYF	TGCGCCAGCAGCCACGATAGACTAGCGGGAAACTACGAGCAGTACTTC
TRBJ2-7	-	TRBV6-5	TRBD2	CASSYWGGRDEQYF	TGTGCCAGCAGTTACTGGGGGGGTAGGGACGAGCAGTACTTC
TRBJ1-1	few	TRBV5-5	-	CASSKDVGEAFF	TGTGCCAGCAGCAAGGACGTCGGTGAAGCTTTCTTT
TRBJ1-4	-	TRBV28	-	CASRIDNEKLFF	TGTGCCAGCAGGATAGATAATGAAAAACTGTTTTTT
TRBJ1-1	-	TRBV29-1	-	CSVSVARAKSGEAFF	TGCAGCGTTTCGGTCGCCAGAGCCAAGAGCGGTGAAGCTTTCTTT